This is a list of T cell receptor beta chains from one sample in a study of Ad26.COV2.S vaccination and SARS-CoV-2 variants. Sequenced by immunoSEQ multiplex PCR; TCRdb stores in-frame clones only, minus some. The profile shows about 440,000 clones, 90% of them singletons. Sample: peripheral blood, taken in a trial of Ad26.COV2.S vaccine versus placebo. These receptors were taken from a person between 18 and 60 years old who received the Ad26.COV2.S COVID-19 vaccine or a placebo. CDR3s include the opening cysteine and the closing phenylalanine or tryptophan. D genes are given only for firm matches. Where a row states a size, it is once, few, many or the class of an expanded clone; other rows omit it.

j_gene	d_gene	v_gene	abundance	CDR3nt	CDR3aa
TRBJ2-2	NA	TRBV2	NA	TGTGCCAGCAGGGCAGGGCTAGGCACCGGGGAGCTGTTTTTT	CASRAGLGTGELFF
TRBJ1-6	NA	TRBV30	NA	TGTGCCTGGATGGACAGATACCCCACCCTCCACTTT	CAWMDRYPTLHF
TRBJ2-5	TRBD2	TRBV6-5	NA	TGTGCCAGCAGTTCACCTAGCGGGAGTCGCGAGACCCAGTACTTC	CASSSPSGSRETQYF
TRBJ2-5	TRBD1	TRBV3-1/TRBV3-2	NA	TGTGCCAGCAGCAATTCCGGGACAGGGCGTTTAAAAGAGACCCAGTACTTC	CASSNSGTGRLKETQYF
TRBJ2-7	NA	TRBV7-6	NA	TGTGCCAGCAGCCAGCAGAGGGCCAGGGGCGAGCAGTACTTC	CASSQQRARGEQYF
TRBJ2-1	NA	TRBV6-1	NA	TGTGCCAGCAGTGAAGCTACAAACAATGAGCAGTTCTTC	CASSEATNNEQFF
TRBJ2-5	TRBD2	TRBV3-1/TRBV3-2	NA	TGTGCCAGCAGCCCGACTAGCGGGAAGGAGACCCAGTACTTC	CASSPTSGKETQYF
TRBJ2-1	NA	TRBV9	once	TGTGCCAGCAGCCCCCAGCGGGCCGGCAATGAGCAGTTCTTC	CASSPQRAGNEQFF
TRBJ1-5	NA	TRBV12-3/TRBV12-4	NA	TGTGCCAGCAGTTTGAGTAGCAATCAGCCCCAGCATTTT	CASSLSSNQPQHF
TRBJ1-5	NA	TRBV15	NA	TGTGCCACCAGCCGACAGTACAATCAGCCCCAGCATTTT	CATSRQYNQPQHF
TRBJ1-4	NA	TRBV9	few	TGTGCCAGCAGCCCTAACCCGGGGGACTACAATGAAAAACTGTTTTTT	CASSPNPGDYNEKLFF
TRBJ2-3	TRBD1	TRBV18	NA	TGTGCCAGCTCACCTGGGACAGGGGGCGTATTAGGCACAGATACGCAGTATTTT	CASSPGTGGVLGTDTQYF
TRBJ1-2	NA	TRBV30	few	TGTGCCTGGAGTGTAATATGGGGAGAAGGCTACACCTTC	CAWSVIWGEGYTF
TRBJ2-7	TRBD2	TRBV19	NA	TGTGCCAGTAGTCCTCGTCCCCAAAGAGGTCTAGCGGGAGGGCCGAGGTCCTACGAGCAGTACTTC	CASSPRPQRGLAGGPRSYEQYF
TRBJ2-2	TRBD1	TRBV9	NA	TGTGCCAGCAGCGCACCAAGGGACCCGGGGACAGGGCAAACCGGGGAGCTGTTTTTT	CASSAPRDPGTGQTGELFF
TRBJ1-1	NA	TRBV12-3/TRBV12-4	NA	TGTGCCAGCAGTTTACAGGGGAGGGCTGAAGCTTTCTTT	CASSLQGRAEAFF
TRBJ2-5	TRBD1	TRBV7-9	NA	TGTGCCAGCAGCTTACCGTTAGACAGGGTCGAAGAGACCCAGTACTTC	CASSLPLDRVEETQYF
TRBJ2-7	TRBD2	TRBV14	NA	TGTGCCAGCAGCCAAGAGATGGGGCCTAGCGGGTCGAATTCCTACGAGCAGTACTTC	CASSQEMGPSGSNSYEQYF
TRBJ1-2	NA	TRBV12-3/TRBV12-4	NA	TGTGCCAGCAGTTTTGCGAGGGACCGCTACACCTTC	CASSFARDRYTF
TRBJ2-3	NA	TRBV7-6	NA	TGTGCCAGCAGCTTTTCGGGGGCCCAGGATACGCAGTATTTT	CASSFSGAQDTQYF
TRBJ2-7	TRBD2	TRBV7-8	once	TGTGCCAGCAGCTATCGTAGCGGGAGAGATCGCTACGAGCAGTACTTC	CASSYRSGRDRYEQYF
TRBJ2-3	TRBD2	TRBV6-2/TRBV6-3	NA	TGTGCCAGCAGCCCCGCTAGCGGGAGGATACTTGAGACAGATACGCAGTATTTT	CASSPASGRILETDTQYF
TRBJ1-2	NA	TRBV19	NA	TGTGCCAGTAGTATCGGGGGGACCGGCACGAACTATGGCTACACCTTC	CASSIGGTGTNYGYTF
TRBJ2-5	TRBD2	TRBV27	NA	TGTGCCAGCAGATCCGGGGGGGCTCCTCTAGAGACCCAGTACTTC	CASRSGGAPLETQYF
TRBJ1-6	NA	TRBV27	NA	TGTGCCAGCAGTATTTCCTATAATTCACCCCTCCACTTT	CASSISYNSPLHF
TRBJ2-3	NA	TRBV10-3	once	TGTGCCCTTTCCTTGGGGGAGTCAAGCACAGATACGCAGTATTTT	CALSLGESSTDTQYF
TRBJ2-3	TRBD1	TRBV28	NA	TGTGCCAGCAGTCGGGACAGGGGCACAGATACGCAGTATTTT	CASSRDRGTDTQYF
TRBJ1-2	NA	TRBV19	once	TGTGCCAGTAGTATAGATGGGGACATCTCTGGTGGCTACACCTTC	CASSIDGDISGGYTF
TRBJ2-2	NA	TRBV19	once	TGTGCCAGTAGTATACCGACAGGCGACTTTGTGCCCGGGGAGCTGTTTTTT	CASSIPTGDFVPGELFF
TRBJ2-1	NA	TRBV13	NA	TGTGCCAGCAGCTTAGAGCTAAATGAGCAGTTCTTC	CASSLELNEQFF
TRBJ2-3	NA	TRBV5-1	NA	TGCGCCAGCAAAGGTCCCTTTCTTAGCACAGATACGCAGTATTTT	CASKGPFLSTDTQYF
TRBJ2-5	TRBD1	TRBV2	NA	TGTGCCAGCAGCCTGACAGGGGCCCAAGAGACCCAGTACTTC	CASSLTGAQETQYF
TRBJ2-1	NA	TRBV11-2	NA	TGTGCCAGCAGCTCGTCTTTTGGCAATGAGCAGTTCTTC	CASSSSFGNEQFF
TRBJ1-1	TRBD1	TRBV14	NA	TGTGCCAGCAGCCATGTACCGGGACAGGGGAACCCTGAAGCTTTCTTT	CASSHVPGQGNPEAFF
TRBJ2-3	TRBD2	TRBV19	NA	TGTGCCAGTACGAGGGGAGGGCTCGAAGATACGCAGTATTTT	CASTRGGLEDTQYF
TRBJ1-4	NA	TRBV30	NA	TGTGCCTGGGGTCCCTTAGGACTCCTCAATGAAAAACTGTTTTTT	CAWGPLGLLNEKLFF
TRBJ2-1	NA	TRBV5-1	NA	TGCGCCAGCAGGCCGTGGGGCAATGAGCAGTTCTTC	CASRPWGNEQFF
TRBJ1-6	NA	TRBV2	few	TGTGCCAGCAGTGAAAGGTCCGCGAGCTCCTATAATTCACCCCTCCACTTT	CASSERSASSYNSPLHF
TRBJ1-4	NA	TRBV3-1/TRBV3-2	NA	TGTGCCAGCAGCCAAGCAGGAGGAAACGAAAAACTGTTTTTT	CASSQAGGNEKLFF
TRBJ2-1	TRBD1	TRBV14	NA	TGTGCCAGCCGGGACAGTTACGTCTGGAATGAGCAGTTCTTC	CASRDSYVWNEQFF
TRBJ2-3	TRBD2	TRBV5-6	NA	TGTGCCAGCAGCGACTTGTTGGCCCGCTGGACTAGCGGCACAGATACGCAGTATTTT	CASSDLLARWTSGTDTQYF
TRBJ1-4	NA	TRBV12-3/TRBV12-4	NA	TGTGCCAGCAGTATCCACAGTAATGAAAAACTGTTTTTT	CASSIHSNEKLFF
TRBJ2-7	TRBD1	TRBV28	NA	TGTGCCAGCAGTTTATCAGCACAGGGGGCCTACGAGCAGTACTTC	CASSLSAQGAYEQYF
TRBJ2-3	NA	TRBV5-1	NA	TGCGCCAGCAGCTTGGAGGGAGGTGGCGGGGATACGCAGTATTTT	CASSLEGGGGDTQYF
TRBJ1-2	NA	TRBV30	NA	TGTGCCTGGAGTTCAGTCAACTACTATGGCTACACCTTC	CAWSSVNYYGYTF